The 15 T cell receptor beta chains given below trace back to one sample, sequenced in a study of vaccination and CD4 T cells after COVID-19. At the Johns Hopkins FTIC core, DNA taken from cultured CD4+ T cells was sequenced by way of the Oncomine TCR Beta short-read assay. TCRdb redid the calling of the PCR reads with MiXCR, one entry per CDR3 protein. This repertoire shows under 25,000 distinct CDR3 sequences, 60% to 85% found once; its top ten account for about 15%. The sample's treatment: roughly nine-day PBMC culture with coronavirus spike peptide pools or control peptides (ViraFEST assay). These receptors have no identified antigens. The sequenced sample was CD4+ T cells from blood, cultured in vitro, obtained after SARS-CoV-2 vaccination. These TCRs come from a human donor who received a COVID-19 vaccine.

This clonotype was picked up a small number of times. The gene calls are TRBV2 and TRBJ1-2; 8 bases match TRBD1. V lost 0 bases and J lost 11; bases outside the gene matches: 8. The CDR3 spans 14 residues. From germline, CDR1 is SNHLY and CDR2 FYNNEI. For the CDR3, the DNA is TGTGCCAGCAGTGAAGCGTTGGACAGGGAAAGGTACACCTTC. It encodes CASSEALDRERYTF.

This clonotype was observed a few times. The chain joins TRBV21-1 to TRBJ1-1; the table's D call of TRBD1 was not tested on the DNA. TRBV21-1 is labeled a pseudogene. The CDR3 is 15 amino acids. Written as DNA, the CDR3 is TGTGCCAGCAGCAAACTGAGACAAGGGGACACTGAAGCTTTCTTT. It codes for CASSKLRQGDTEAFF.

This chain's CDR3 is CAPRGLNTGELFF. CDR3 nucleotides: TGTGCCCCGCGGGGGCTCAACACCGGGGAGCTGTTTTTT. V gene TRBV7-9 combines with J gene TRBJ2-2, with D perhaps matching TRBD2 (7 bases). The CDR3 sequence is 13 residues long. V was cut by 11 bases and J by 2 bases, with 12 bases left in between. Per germline, CDR1 SEHNR and CDR2 FQNEAQ (reference sequence).

CDR3 protein: CAWSSATGAKETQYF. The CDR3 coding sequence is TGTGCCTGGAGTTCCGCCACGGGGGCTAAAGAGACCCAGTACTTC. The chain joins TRBV30 to TRBJ2-5, with D perhaps given as TRBD1 or TRBD2 (6 bases each). Deletions cut 2 bases from V and 3 bases from J, with 16 bases between. Germline values: CDR1 GTSNPN, CDR2 SVGIG (reference sequence). The CDR3 runs 15 residues.

Judged by abundance, this clonotype is medium-sized. The gene calls are TRBV5-5 and TRBJ2-3; weak D call: TRBD1 (6 bases). Trimming removed 0 bases at V and 5 bases at J, with 10 bases between. Germline V gene data show CDR1 as SGHKS and CDR2 as YYEKEE (reference sequence). The CDR3 totals 14 residues. The CDR3 sequence: CASSLGGPVDTQYF. The CDR3 coding sequence is TGTGCCAGCAGCTTGGGGGGGCCGGTAGATACGCAGTATTTT. Variable domain in full (rest from reference TRBV5-5 and TRBJ2-3): DAGVTQSPTHLIKTRGQQVTLRCSPISGHKSVSWYQQVLGQGPQFIFQYYEKEERGRGNFPDRFSARQFPNYSSELNVNALLLGDSALYLCASSLGGPVDTQYFGPGTRLTVL.

V usage is TRBV6-1 and J usage is TRBJ1-5, with TRBD1 matching 9 bases. Germline V CDR1 and CDR2: MNHNS, SASEGT. V was pared by 4 bases and J by 7 bases, with 5 bases of the junction left unmatched. This CDR3 is built from 14 residues. The CDR3 nucleotides read TGTGCCAGCAGTGCACAGGGGGCAGGACAGCCCCAGCATTTT. This encodes CASSAQGAGQPQHF.

This chain connects TRBV11-3 to TRBJ2-3; 10 bases line up with TRBD1. From germline, CDR1 is SGHNT and CDR2 YENEEA. CDR3 size: 16 residues. The V segment lost 5 bases and the J segment 4 bases; nucleotides outside the gene matches: 9. For the CDR3, the DNA is TGTGCCAGCAGCCCCCGACAGGGGGCTCGTGCAGATACGCAGTATTTT. It specifies CASSPRQGARADTQYF.

V is TRBV7-2 and J is TRBJ1-2; D is ambiguous. Germline CDR1 and CDR2: SGHTA and FQGNSA. V was trimmed by 1 base and J by 2 bases, leaving 17 bases between them. The CDR3 covers 17 residues. CDR3 sequence: CASSLERNRGLNYGYTF. DNA of the CDR3: TGTGCCAGCAGCTTAGAGCGCAACAGAGGCCTAAACTATGGCTACACCTTC.

This chain uses TRBV5-1 with TRBJ1-6; D remains unclear. Germline CDR1 is SGHRS and CDR2 is YFSETQ. Trimming removed 4 bases from V and 3 bases from J, with 2 bases in between. The CDR3 consists of 12 residues. In nucleotides, the CDR3 is TGCGCCAGCAGCGACTATAATTCACCCCTCCACTTT. Protein sequence: CASSDYNSPLHF.

This clonotype came up a few times. The CDR3 here is CASSEGISNQPQHF. DNA of the CDR3: TGTGCCAGCAGCGAGGGCATTAGCAATCAGCCCCAGCATTTT. This chain links TRBV7-9 with TRBJ1-5; D gene unclear. Trimming stripped 5 bases from V and 0 bases from J, with 8 bases between. Germline CDR1 is SEHNR and CDR2 is FQNEAQ (reference sequence). The CDR3 length is 14 residues.

The chain recombines TRBV20-1 with TRBJ2-5, with TRBD1 matching 7 bases. The germline V gene encodes CDR1 DFQATT and CDR2 SNEGSKA (reference sequence). V gave up 3 bases and J gave up 4 bases; unmatched junction bases: 11. The CDR3 contains 15 residues. In DNA, the CDR3 is TGCAGTGCTAGGTCTAAACAGGGGATTCGAGAGACCCAGTACTTC. Translating gives CSARSKQGIRETQYF.

V and J are TRBV7-9 and TRBJ2-2; 7 nucleotides match TRBD1. Germline V gene sequence: CDR1 SEHNR, CDR2 FQNEAQ (reference sequence). This CDR3 has 13 amino acids. V dropped 6 bases and J dropped 6; count of bases not matched to a gene: 4. The CDR3 nucleotides read TGTGCCAGCAGTCAACAGGGGTCCGGGGAGCTGTTTTTT. As protein: CASSQQGSGELFF.

This sequence joins TRBV20-1 and TRBJ2-2, with 9 bases matching TRBD2. This CDR3 has 16 residues. CDR1 is DFQATT, CDR2 SNEGSKA, per germline (reference sequence). J lost 4 bases, V lost 1 base, and 7 bases had no gene match. CDR3 sequence reads: CSARVPSGVGTGELFF. DNA of the CDR3: TGCAGTGCTAGAGTACCTAGCGGGGTGGGCACCGGGGAGCTGTTTTTT.

This chain's CDR3 is CASSSTNNYGYTF. For the CDR3, the DNA is TGTGCCAGTAGTTCGACTAATAACTATGGCTACACCTTC. J is TRBJ1-2 and V is TRBV19, with D hard to call. The CDR3 consists of 13 residues. V was pared by 5 bases and J by 1 base, with 8 bases between. Germline CDR1 and CDR2: LNHDA and SQIVND (reference sequence).

V is TRBV20-1 and J is TRBJ2-2; 8 bases align to TRBD1. The germline V gene has CDR1 DFQATT and CDR2 SNEGSKA (reference sequence). The CDR3 loop spans 14 amino acids. The trim removed 0 bases at V and 5 bases at J, leaving 2 bases unmatched. In DNA form, the CDR3 reads TGCAGTGCTAGAGACAGGGGGCGGACCGGGGAGCTGTTTTTT. It is translated as CSARDRGRTGELFF.